The clone carrying this T cell receptor (beta chain) was observed a few times. The antigen is undetermined. Profiled with immunoSEQ multiplex PCR; TCRdb holds only in-frame clones, not every one. Here the sample spans approximately 170,000 clones, about 88% being singletons. The sample belongs to a study of lymphopenia after photon versus proton radiotherapy. The CDR3 consists of 13 residues. Germline V CDR1 and CDR2: SGHTA, FQGNSA. The V gene lost 5 bases and the J gene lost 1 base, with 5 bases spanning the gap. Study observations and caveats: Better survival with proton therapy was suggested as possible, not demonstrated. Post-nadir TCR diversity decline inversely tracked overall survival among those who died.

The chain links TRBV7-2 to TRBJ2-2; D unresolved. The specimen was peripheral blood, collected from a patient treated with photon-based radiotherapy. This receptor was identified in a man aged 45-65 years with gastric cancer. CDR3 nucleotide sequence: TGTGCCAGCAGCGGGAAGAACACCGGGGAGCTGTTTTTT. Amino acids: CASSGKNTGELFF.